This T cell receptor (beta chain) was recovered during a study of cytomegalovirus exposure and HLA in healthy donors. The overall study: Clustering assigned 70% to 90% of the approximately 400 genotyped donors to the Caucasian-associated ancestry cluster.

General study findings and limits: The authors later found most CMV-associated TCR beta chains appeared HLA-restricted. Across donors, most TCRs were seen rarely, yet some public ones were widespread. V- and J-gene trimming in TCR beta was tied to a missense DCLRE1C variant by an analysis performed later.

Concerning this clone itself: Its antigen is as yet unknown.

The J segment lost 5 bases and the V segment lost 0 bases, leaving 4 bases of the junction unmatched. The CDR3 is made up of 14 amino acids. CDR1 and CDR2 from the germline V gene are SGHKS and YYEKEE (reference sequence). The PCR contained 60 Vbeta and 13 Jbeta primers. The method was immunoSEQ multiplex PCR; TCRdb's version includes in-frame clones alone and lacks a portion of them. Seen here are about 180,000 clones, about four fifths observed once, and the top ten hold roughly 4.9%. Sequencing was carried out using PBMCs. This receptor was identified in a woman under 30 in good health and CMV-seropositive. The chain is built from TRBV5-5 and TRBJ2-5, with 7 bases lining up with TRBD2. The DNA for the CDR3 is TGTGCCAGCAGCTTGGCCACTAGCGTCGAGACCCAGTACTTC. It encodes CASSLATSVETQYF. Supplemented by reference TRBV5-5 and TRBJ2-5, the full variable domain reads DAGVTQSPTHLIKTRGQQVTLRCSPISGHKSVSWYQQVLGQGPQFIFQYYEKEERGRGNFPDRFSARQFPNYSSELNVNALLLGDSALYLCASSLATSVETQYFGPGTRLLVL.